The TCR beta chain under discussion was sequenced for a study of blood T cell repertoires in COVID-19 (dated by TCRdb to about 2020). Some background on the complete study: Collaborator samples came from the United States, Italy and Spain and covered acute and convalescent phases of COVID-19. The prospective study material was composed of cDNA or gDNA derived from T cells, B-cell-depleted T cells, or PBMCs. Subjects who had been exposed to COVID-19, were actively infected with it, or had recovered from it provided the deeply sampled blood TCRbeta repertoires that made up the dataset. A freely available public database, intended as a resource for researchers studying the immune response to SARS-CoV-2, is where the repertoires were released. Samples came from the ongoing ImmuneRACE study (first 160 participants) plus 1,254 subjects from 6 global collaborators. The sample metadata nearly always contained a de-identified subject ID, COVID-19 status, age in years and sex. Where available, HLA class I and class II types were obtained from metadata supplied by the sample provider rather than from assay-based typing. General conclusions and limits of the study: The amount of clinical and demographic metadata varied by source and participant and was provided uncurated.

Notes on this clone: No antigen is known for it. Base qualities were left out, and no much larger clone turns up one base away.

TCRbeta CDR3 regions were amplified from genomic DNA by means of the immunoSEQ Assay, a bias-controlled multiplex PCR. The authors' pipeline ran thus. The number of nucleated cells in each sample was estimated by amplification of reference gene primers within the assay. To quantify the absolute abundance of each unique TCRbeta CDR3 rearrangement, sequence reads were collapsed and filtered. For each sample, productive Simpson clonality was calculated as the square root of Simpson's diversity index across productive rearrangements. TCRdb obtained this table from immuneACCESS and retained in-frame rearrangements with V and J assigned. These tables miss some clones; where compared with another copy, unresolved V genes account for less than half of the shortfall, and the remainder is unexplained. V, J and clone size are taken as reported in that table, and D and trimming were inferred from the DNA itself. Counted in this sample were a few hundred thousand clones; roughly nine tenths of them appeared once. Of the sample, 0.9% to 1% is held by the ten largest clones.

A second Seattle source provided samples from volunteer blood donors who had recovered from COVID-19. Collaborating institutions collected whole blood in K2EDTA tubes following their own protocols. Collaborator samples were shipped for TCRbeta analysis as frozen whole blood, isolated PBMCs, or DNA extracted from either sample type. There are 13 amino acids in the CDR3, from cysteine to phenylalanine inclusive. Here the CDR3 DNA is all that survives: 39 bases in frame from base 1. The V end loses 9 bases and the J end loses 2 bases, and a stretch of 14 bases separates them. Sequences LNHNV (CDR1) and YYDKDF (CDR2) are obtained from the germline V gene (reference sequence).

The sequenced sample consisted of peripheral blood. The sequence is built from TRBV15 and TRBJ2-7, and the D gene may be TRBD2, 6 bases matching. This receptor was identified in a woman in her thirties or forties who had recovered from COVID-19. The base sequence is TGTGCCACTTCGACGGGAGTGCCCTACGAGCAGTACTTC. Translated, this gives CATSTGVPYEQYF.